Listed below are T cell receptor beta chains from one sample, sequenced in a study of shared clonotypes between healthy human individuals. Here immunoSEQ multiplex PCR was the method, and the copy in TCRdb shows in-frame clones only, minus some. The sample includes roughly 590,000 clones, nearly 97% seen only once; the top ten take 0.085% to 0.11%. Sequenced input: naive CD8+ T cells sorted from blood. These receptors were collected from a woman aged 25 to 45 in good health. CDR3s include the opening cysteine and the closing phenylalanine or tryptophan. Clone size is given for some rows only: seen once, a few or many times, or a class if the clone is expanded.

CDR3 protein,clone size,J gene,CDR3 length,V gene
CASSLEGKNTEAFF,.,TRBJ1-1,14,TRBV7-9
CASSVRGLPETQYF,.,TRBJ2-5,14,TRBV10-2
CSVGANYNEQFF,.,TRBJ2-1,12,TRBV29-1
CASSTFPGQPELFF,.,TRBJ1-4,14,TRBV19
CASTPKKGRPNTGELFF,.,TRBJ2-2,17,TRBV19
CASTGDRSYEQYF,.,.,13,TRBV2
CASSQAPPSSGPNTGELFF,.,TRBJ2-2,19,TRBV4-1
CASSSWGASGNEQFF,.,TRBJ2-1,15,TRBV5-4
CASSLVLGEKLFF,.,TRBJ1-4,13,TRBV13
CASSVGEAHIQYF,.,TRBJ2-4,13,TRBV9
CASSSPGQQETQYF,.,TRBJ2-5,14,TRBV7-9
CASRSGTGNTEAFF,.,TRBJ1-1,14,TRBV28
CASGSSYEQYF,.,TRBJ2-7,11,TRBV9
CASSGQGGGFDEQFF,.,TRBJ2-1,15,TRBV10-2
CASSSTLTGLGNTIYF,.,TRBJ1-3,16,TRBV6-6
CASSSGSGLARHEQYF,.,TRBJ2-7,16,TRBV11-2
CASSVGGSYEQFF,.,TRBJ2-1,13,TRBV5-6
CATSRDRTSGDTDTQYF,.,TRBJ2-3,17,TRBV15
CASSQVPVGKMVEQFF,.,TRBJ2-1,16,TRBV4-1
CASSPRVTRTDTQYF,.,TRBJ2-3,15,TRBV27
CASSFTAGTDHEKLFF,.,TRBJ1-4,16,TRBV28
CASSWRLDGYNEQFF,.,TRBJ2-1,15,TRBV28
CASSEGTVSYGYTF,.,TRBJ1-2,14,TRBV2
CASSFPRVVEQYF,.,TRBJ2-7,13,TRBV7-8
CASSLNSGRPYEQYF,.,TRBJ2-7,15,TRBV27
CASSLYSGGPSYEQYF,.,TRBJ2-7,16,TRBV28
CASSPGGPREQYF,.,TRBJ2-7,13,TRBV9
CASSPRSYEQYF,.,TRBJ2-7,12,TRBV18
CASSRILAGGPDEQYF,.,TRBJ2-7,16,TRBV27
CASSLTLRGELFF,.,TRBJ2-2,13,TRBV11-3
CASSFGQGAAQPQHF,once,TRBJ1-5,15,TRBV7-8
CASSPRAAYEQYF,once,TRBJ2-7,13,TRBV4-2
CSVVLDTEAFF,few,TRBJ1-1,11,TRBV29-1